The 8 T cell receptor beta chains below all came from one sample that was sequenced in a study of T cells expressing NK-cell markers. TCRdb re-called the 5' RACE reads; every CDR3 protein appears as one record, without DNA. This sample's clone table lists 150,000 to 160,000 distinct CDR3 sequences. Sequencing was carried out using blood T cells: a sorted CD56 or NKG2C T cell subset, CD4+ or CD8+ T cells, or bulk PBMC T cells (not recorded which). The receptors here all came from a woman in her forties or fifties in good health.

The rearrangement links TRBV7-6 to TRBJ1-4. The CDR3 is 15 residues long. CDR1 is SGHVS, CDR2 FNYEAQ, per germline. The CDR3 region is CASSPDFATNEKLFF.

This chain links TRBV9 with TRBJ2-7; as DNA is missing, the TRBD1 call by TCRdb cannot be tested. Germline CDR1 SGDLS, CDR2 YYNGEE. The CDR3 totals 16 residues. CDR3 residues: CASSVSSQGGTYEQYF.

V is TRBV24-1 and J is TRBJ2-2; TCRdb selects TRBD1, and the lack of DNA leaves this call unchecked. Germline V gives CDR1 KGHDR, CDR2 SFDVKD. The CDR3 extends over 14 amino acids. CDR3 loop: CATSTGEETGELFF.

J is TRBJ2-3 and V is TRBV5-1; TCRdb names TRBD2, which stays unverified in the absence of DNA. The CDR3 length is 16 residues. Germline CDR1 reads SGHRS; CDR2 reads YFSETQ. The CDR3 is CASSLDLRVGTDTQYF. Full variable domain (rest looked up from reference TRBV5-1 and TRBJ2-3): KAGVTQTPRYLIKTRGQQVTLSCSPISGHRSVSWYQQTPGQGLQFLFEYFSETQRNKGNFPGRFSGRQFSNSRSEMNVSTLELGDSALYLCASSLDLRVGTDTQYFGPGTRLTVL.

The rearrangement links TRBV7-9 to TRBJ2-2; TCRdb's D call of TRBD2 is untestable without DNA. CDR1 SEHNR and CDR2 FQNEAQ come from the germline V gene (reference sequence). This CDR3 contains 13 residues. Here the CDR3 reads CASRPLDTGELFF.

CDR3 sequence: CSARDNRGTNEQYF. The gene calls are TRBV20-1 and TRBJ2-7. There are 14 residues in the CDR3. Germline CDR1 reads DFQATT; CDR2 reads SNEGSKA (reference sequence).

The CDR3 loop is CATRGPDGPEAFF. V and J are TRBV24-1 and TRBJ1-1. The CDR3 sequence is 13 residues long. In germline, CDR1 is KGHDR, CDR2 SFDVKD.

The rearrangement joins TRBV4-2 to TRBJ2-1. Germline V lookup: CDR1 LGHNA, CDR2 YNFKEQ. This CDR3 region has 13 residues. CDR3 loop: CASSQGTPNEQFF.